Below, 10 T cell receptor beta chains from the same sample are listed, as sequenced in a study of molecular identifiers for immune sequencing clone quantification. A single record per CDR3 protein comes from TCRdb applying MiXCR to the PCR reads. The repertoire holds 250,000 to 400,000 distinct CDR3 sequences, with around a fifth as singletons. Specimen: naive CD8+ T cells from blood, with Jurkat cell RNA spiked in. Subset of the sample: FACS-sorted CD8+CD4-CCR7+CD45RA+ naive T cells. These receptor sequences come from a human donor in good health. Some libraries in this study had Jurkat cell RNA spiked in.

This clonotype was seen ten or more times. The J gene is TRBJ2-7, the V gene TRBV15, with D possibly matching TRBD1 (6 bases). The V gene's germline CDR1 is LNHNV and CDR2 YYDKDF (reference sequence). This CDR3 contains 14 residues. The V end lost 5 bases, the J end lost 3 bases, and 14 bases lay between the germline ends. CDR3 protein: CATSPVPGDYEQYF. The CDR3 nucleotides read TGTGCCACCAGCCCCGTCCCAGGGGACTACGAGCAGTACTTC.

As concerns this clonotype: A much larger clone differs from this one at a single base, so this may be a read error. The chain couples TRBV6-6 to TRBJ2-5; D gene uncertain. V lost 8 bases and J 2 bases, leaving 9 bases between the germline ends. This CDR3 has 12 residues. Germline V lookup: CDR1 MNHNY, CDR2 SVGAGI (reference sequence). The CDR3 protein is CASGEVQETQYF. CDR3 bases: TGTGCCAGCGGCGAGGTACAAGAGACCCAGTACTTC.

As regards this clonotype: This may come from a read error, since a much larger clone is one base off. The chain joins TRBV7-9 to TRBJ2-5; D is perhaps TRBD1 (5 bases). The V end lost 5 bases, the J end lost 0 bases, and 10 bases lay between the germline ends. This CDR3 region has 14 residues. Germline values: CDR1 SEHNR, CDR2 FQNEAQ (reference sequence). The CDR3 reads CASSPKTDQETQYF. The CDR3 DNA sequence: TGTGCCAGCAGCCCCAAGACAGACCAAGAGACCCAGTACTTC.

This clonotype was observed at least ten times. This chain uses TRBV6-6 with TRBJ2-7; D is possibly TRBD1 (7 bases). V lost 5 bases and J 3 bases, leaving 17 bases between the germline ends. This CDR3 is built from 15 residues. Germline-derived CDR1 and CDR2 are MNHNY and SVGAGI (reference sequence). The DNA for the CDR3 is TGTGCCAGCAGTACGGGGGACAGAAACCTCTACGAGCAGTACTTC. Residues: CASSTGDRNLYEQYF.

In its sample, this clonotype was seen many times. V and J are TRBV4-1 and TRBJ2-7; D is undetermined. The length of the CDR3 is 11 residues. The V and J ends lost 2 bases and 7 bases respectively, with 6 bases between them. Germline V lookup: CDR1 MGHRA, CDR2 YSYEKL. Here the CDR3 reads CASSQLGEQYF. CDR3 DNA: TGCGCCAGCAGCCAATTAGGGGAGCAGTACTTC.

The gene calls are TRBV4-1 and TRBJ2-7; D not resolved. The germline V gene has CDR1 MGHRA and CDR2 YSYEKL. The V gene lost 0 bases and the J gene lost 3 bases, with 12 bases spanning the gap. The CDR3 is 15 amino acids. Written as DNA, the CDR3 is TGCGCCAGCAGCCAAGACCGCACACTCCTCTACGAGCAGTACTTC. Its protein product is CASSQDRTLLYEQYF.

This clonotype showed up just a few times. This chain joins TRBV6-2 or TRBV6-3 and TRBJ2-2; 7 bases align to TRBD2. The CDR3 totals 16 residues. The J segment lost 7 bases and the V segment lost 5 bases, leaving 13 bases of the junction unmatched. Germline V gives CDR1 MNHEY, CDR2 SVGEGT. CDR3 amino acids: CASSQAGPVPGGELFF. In DNA, the CDR3 is TGTGCCAGCAGTCAAGCGGGACCCGTCCCAGGCGGGGAGCTGTTTTTT.

This clonotype has just a few counts. V is TRBV11-3 and J is TRBJ2-3; 13 bases fit TRBD2. This CDR3 comprises 16 residues. The J segment lost 6 bases and the V segment lost 4 bases, leaving 7 bases of the junction unmatched. Germline V CDR1 and CDR2: SGHNT, YENEEA. The CDR3 protein is CASSSSGTSGADTQYF. CDR3 coding DNA: TGTGCCAGCAGCTCCTCCGGGACTAGCGGGGCGGATACGCAGTATTTT.

The CDR3 DNA reads TGTGCCAGCAGCGTAGATGGGGTTGGCGAGCAGTACTTC. Amino acid sequence: CASSVDGVGEQYF. The V call is TRBV9, the J call TRBJ2-7; D is undetermined. The V gene's germline CDR1 is SGDLS and CDR2 YYNGEE. There are 13 residues in the CDR3. Trimming stripped 0 bases from V and 6 bases from J, with 10 bases between.

This chain uses TRBV6-2 or TRBV6-3 with TRBJ2-7, with 8 positions matching TRBD1. The V segment lost 6 bases and the J segment 7 bases; nucleotides outside the gene matches: 11. Germline loops: CDR1 MNHEY, CDR2 SVGEGT. This CDR3 spans 14 amino acids. CDR3 loop: CASSYRGDHWEQYF. The DNA of the CDR3 is TGTGCCAGCAGCTACAGGGGGGACCACTGGGAGCAGTACTTC.